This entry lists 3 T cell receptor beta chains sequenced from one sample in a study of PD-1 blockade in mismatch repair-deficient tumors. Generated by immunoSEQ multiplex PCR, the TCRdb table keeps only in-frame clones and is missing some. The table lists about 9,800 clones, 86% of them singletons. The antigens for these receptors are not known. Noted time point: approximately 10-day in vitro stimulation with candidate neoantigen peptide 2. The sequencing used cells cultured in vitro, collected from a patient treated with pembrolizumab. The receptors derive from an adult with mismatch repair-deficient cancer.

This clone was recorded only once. CDR3 protein: CASSPLRGFGELFF. For the CDR3, the DNA is TGCGCCAGCAGTCCCCTTAGGGGTTTCGGGGAGCTGTTTTTT. V gene TRBV4-1 combines with J gene TRBJ2-2, with a tentative D call TRBD1 (5 bases). Germline CDR1 and CDR2: MGHRA and YSYEKL. This CDR3 has 14 residues. V lost 6 bases, J lost 7 bases, and 15 bases lay in between.

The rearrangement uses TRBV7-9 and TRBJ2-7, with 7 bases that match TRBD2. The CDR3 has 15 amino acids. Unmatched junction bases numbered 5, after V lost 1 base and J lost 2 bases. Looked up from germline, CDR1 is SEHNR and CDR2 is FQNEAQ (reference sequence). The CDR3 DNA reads TGTGCCAGCAGCTTAGTAGTTGGGAGGGCCTACGAGCAGTACTTC. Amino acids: CASSLVVGRAYEQYF. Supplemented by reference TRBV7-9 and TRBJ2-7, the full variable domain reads DTGVSQNPRHKITKRGQNVTFRCDPISEHNRLYWYRQTLGQGPEFLTYFQNEAQLEKSRLLSDRFSAERPKGSFSTLEIQRTEQGDSAMYLCASSLVVGRAYEQYFGPGTRLTVT.

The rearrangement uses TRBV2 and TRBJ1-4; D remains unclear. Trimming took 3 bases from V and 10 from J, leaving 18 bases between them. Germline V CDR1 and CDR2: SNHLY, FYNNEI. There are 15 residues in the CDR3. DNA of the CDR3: TGTGCCAGCAGTGATTTCTTCACTCCTAACGGAAAACTGTTTTTT. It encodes CASSDFFTPNGKLFF.